This TCR beta chain derives from a study of T cell responses to AZD1222 COVID-19 vaccine. In regard to this clone: Its antigen is unknown.

CDR3 size: 15 residues. Trimming pared 3 bases from V and 4 bases from J, leaving 15 bases between. CDR1 is MDHEN and CDR2 is SYDVKM in the germline V gene. Study findings and constraints: Two AZD1222 doses significantly raised spike-specific TCR breadth and depth over controls. Researchers took repertoire samples only after the peak T cell response had come.

Generated by immunoSEQ multiplex PCR, the TCRdb table keeps only in-frame clones and is missing some. The sample has around 160,000 clones; around 94% are singletons. The clonotype originates from an adult in good health. The sample in question was peripheral blood, obtained on day 0 of AZD1222 vaccination. The chain has TRBV28 and TRBJ1-1; D might be TRBD1 (6 bases). The chain's CDR3 is CASSFRGAQATEAFF. Written as DNA, the CDR3 is TGTGCCAGCAGTTTTCGGGGGGCGCAGGCCACTGAAGCTTTCTTT.